Sequencing of this T cell receptor beta chain was carried out in a study of cytotoxic CD8 clonotypes in ibrutinib-treated CLL. Only in-frame clones appear in the TCRdb table, and some are missing; sequencing was by immunoSEQ multiplex PCR. The top ten hold 6.3% of the sample, which has fewer than 400,000 clones, roughly 67% seen once. Regarding the study as a whole: Clonality increased at ibrutinib response and stayed stable in sustained remission. At progression, however, it fell back toward baseline. Treatment saw public clonotypes, which were uncommon, either contract or stay stable. Sampling times (in sustained-remission versus progressing patients) were not the same.

For this clone: Its cognate antigen is unknown.

The CDR3 runs 11 residues. The V end was cut by 3 bases, the J end by 7 bases, with 10 bases between. CDR1 is DFQATT, CDR2 SNEGSKA, per germline (reference sequence). The receptor was derived from a human donor with chronic lymphocytic leukemia. This specimen consisted of PBMCs, obtained after 36 months of ibrutinib treatment. The rearrangement uses TRBV20-1 and TRBJ2-7, with D unclear. CDR3 residues: CSASAPGEQYF. The CDR3 DNA follows: TGCAGTGCTAGTGCCCCCGGGGAGCAGTACTTC.